The source of this T cell receptor (beta chain) is a study of blood T cell repertoires in COVID-19. Data came from immunoSEQ multiplex PCR; TCRdb stores just in-frame clones and leaves some out. Of around 81,000 clones detected, over 80% appear once; the ten largest clones hold about 3.4%. Germline-derived CDR1 and CDR2 are SGHVS and FQNEAQ. The CDR3 is 18 amino acids. V was clipped by 5 bases and J by 1 base; unmatched bases: 6. Sequencing used peripheral blood. The TCR was taken from a man aged 45-65 years with acute or convalescent COVID-19. The chain links TRBV7-8 to TRBJ2-6; 12 bases are a match to TRBD1. CDR3 loop: CASSVRGQGASGANVLTF. The CDR3 DNA sequence: TGTGCCAGCAGCGTCCGGGGACAGGGGGCTTCTGGGGCCAACGTCCTGACTTTC.